Listed below are T cell receptor beta chains from one sample, sequenced in a study of cytomegalovirus exposure and HLA in healthy donors. Profiling relied on immunoSEQ multiplex PCR, and the TCRdb table lists in-frame clones only, not all of them. The sample holds under 250,000 clones, 80% to 85% seen once. Sequences were obtained from PBMCs. These receptors were taken from a woman in her twenties or thirties in good health and CMV-seronegative. CDR3s include the opening cysteine and the closing phenylalanine or tryptophan. D genes are given only for firm matches. Size is stated for part of the rows, as once, few or many counts, or as a class when the clone is expanded.

>.|TRBJ2-1|.|TRBV6-6
TGTGCCAGCACTGCCTACAATGAGCAGTTCTTC
CASTAYNEQFF
>.|TRBJ1-1|TRBD1|TRBV20-1
TGCAGTGCTTTAGACAGGGCTGAAGCTTTCTTT
CSALDRAEAFF
>few|TRBJ1-2|.|TRBV6-6
TGTGCCACCCGGGGGGCAGACTATGGCTACACCTTC
CATRGADYGYTF
>.|TRBJ1-1|.|TRBV7-8
TGTGCCAGCAGCCCAAGTCAGGGGAGGGACACTGAAGCTTTCTTT
CASSPSQGRDTEAFF
>.|TRBJ1-2|.|TRBV5-6
TGTGCCAGCAGTCGGCCCCCCCAGGCGGGCTATGGCTACACCTTC
CASSRPPQAGYGYTF
>once|TRBJ1-1|TRBD1|TRBV29-1
TGCAGCGTTTACCGGGACAGGGGTAACACTGAAGCTTTCTTT
CSVYRDRGNTEAFF
>few|TRBJ2-7|.|TRBV11-3
TGTGCCAGCAGCTTAGCCCGGGACGAGCAGTACTTC
CASSLARDEQYF
>many|TRBJ1-5|.|TRBV18
TGTGCCAGCTCACCAGGGCAAAATCAGCCCCAGCATTTT
CASSPGQNQPQHF
>.|TRBJ1-5|.|TRBV10-1
TGCGCCAGCAGTGAGTCAGGGGCTAATCAGCCCCAGCATTTT
CASSESGANQPQHF
>.|TRBJ1-1|.|TRBV6-1
TGTGCCAGCAGTGGGGCTGATTCAGGAGCTTTCTTT
CASSGADSGAFF
>few|TRBJ2-1|.|TRBV19
TGTGCCAGTAGTATCACTAGTACCATCAATGAGCAGTTCTTC
CASSITSTINEQFF
>.|TRBJ1-4|.|TRBV18
TGTGCCAGCTCACCTGCCCAGGGTGGATTAAGCGAAAAACTGTTTTTT
CASSPAQGGLSEKLFF
>.|TRBJ1-5|TRBD1|TRBV11-3
TGTGCCAGCAGCTTAGGAGGGACAGATAGCAATCAGCCCCAGCATTTT
CASSLGGTDSNQPQHF
>many|TRBJ1-1|.|TRBV30
TGTGCCTGGAGAGCACAGGGCGTCACTGAAGCTTTCTTT
CAWRAQGVTEAFF
>once|TRBJ2-7|TRBD2|TRBV5-1
TGCGCCAGCAGCGCCGGGACTAGCCGGACCTACGAGCAGTACTTC
CASSAGTSRTYEQYF
>.|TRBJ2-7|TRBD2|TRBV11-2
TGTGCCAGCAGCTTAGGTAGCGGGGGGCATCAAGAGCAGTACTTC
CASSLGSGGHQEQYF
>.|TRBJ1-2|TRBD1|TRBV6-1
TGTGCCAGCAGTGACGGGACAGGCGCTAACTATGGCTACACCTTC
CASSDGTGANYGYTF
>.|TRBJ1-5|.|TRBV6-5
TGTGCCAGCAGTTCCGGGGGGGGTCACCAGCCCCAGCATTTT
CASSSGGGHQPQHF
>.|TRBJ2-7|TRBD2|TRBV6-5
TGTGCCAGCACATGGACTAGCGGGACCTACGAGCAGTACTTC
CASTWTSGTYEQYF
>once|TRBJ1-6|.|TRBV6-5
TGTGCCAGCAGTCAAACCAGAGAGGGGGCCCTCCACTTT
CASSQTREGALHF
>.|TRBJ1-2|TRBD1|TRBV2
TGTGCCAGCAGGCCGACAGGGAGCGGCTACACCTTC
CASRPTGSGYTF
>.|TRBJ1-3|.|TRBV6-1
TGTGCCAGTGAAAGGGGATCTGGAAACACCATATATTTT
CASERGSGNTIYF
>.|TRBJ2-1|.|TRBV29-1
TGCAGCGCGGGGAATTTGAATGAGCAGTTCTTC
CSAGNLNEQFF
>few|TRBJ2-5|.|TRBV11-3
TGTGCCAGCAGCGAGGGGACGGGGGAGGTGGAGACCCAGTACTTC
CASSEGTGEVETQYF
>.|TRBJ2-1|.|TRBV2
TGTGCCAGCAGTACAGGGTTCGGAATCAATGAGCAGTTCTTC
CASSTGFGINEQFF
>.|TRBJ1-2|.|TRBV7-9
TGTGCCAGCAGTTATACGGGGAGGACGGATTATGATGGCTACACCTTC
CASSYTGRTDYDGYTF
>once|TRBJ2-7|TRBD2|TRBV27
TGTGCCAGCAGTTTATCCTCACTAGCGGGAGGTACTACCTACGAGCAGTACTTC
CASSLSSLAGGTTYEQYF
>.|TRBJ1-1|.|TRBV10-3
TGTGCCATCAGTGAGGTGAAACGCGGAGGATTGAACACTGAAGCTTTCTTT
CAISEVKRGGLNTEAFF
>.|TRBJ2-3|TRBD2|TRBV30
TGTACCTGGGCTAGCGGGAGTATAGTGGCAGATACGCAGTATTTT
CTWASGSIVADTQYF
>.|TRBJ2-4|.|TRBV6-5
TGTGCCAGCAGTTACTCGGGCAGTTATTTACAGTACTTC
CASSYSGSYLQYF
>.|TRBJ2-3|TRBD1|TRBV30
TGTGCCTGGAGTATCGGGACAGGGGACACAGATACGCAGTATTTT
CAWSIGTGDTDTQYF
>.|TRBJ2-2|TRBD1|TRBV5-1
TGCGCCAGCAACAAGGGACAGGGGAACACCGGGGAGCTGTTTTTT
CASNKGQGNTGELFF
>.|TRBJ1-5|TRBD1|TRBV27
TGTGCCAGTAGACAGGGGGCAAACAATCAGCCCCAGCATTTT
CASRQGANNQPQHF
>.|TRBJ2-7|TRBD1|TRBV5-1
TGCGCCAGCAGCCGGGACAGCCAACGTTACGAGCAGTACTTC
CASSRDSQRYEQYF
>.|TRBJ2-5|.|TRBV6-1
TGTGCCAGCAGGGCCCAGGCGTACCAAGAGACCCAGTACTTC
CASRAQAYQETQYF
>.|TRBJ2-3|.|TRBV5-1
TGCGCCAGCAGCTTGGACAGGGCCACAGATACGCAGTATTTT
CASSLDRATDTQYF
>.|TRBJ2-3|.|TRBV19
TGTGCCAGTTCCAGCGGGCCTGACACAGATACGCAGTATTTT
CASSSGPDTDTQYF
>.|TRBJ1-5|TRBD1|TRBV7-6
TGTGCCAGCAGCTTAGTAGGGGGCCCCAATCAGCCCCAGCATTTT
CASSLVGGPNQPQHF
>.|TRBJ2-7|TRBD1|TRBV19
TGTGCCAGTCACCCCACAGGGGGCGGTTACGAGCAGTACTTC
CASHPTGGGYEQYF
>once|TRBJ1-3|.|TRBV2
TGTGCCAGCAGCGTCCCAGGGAGGAGCGGAAACACCATATATTTT
CASSVPGRSGNTIYF
>.|TRBJ2-3|TRBD2|TRBV7-9
TGTGCCAGCAGGACCGGGACTAGCGGGCCAGATACGCAGTATTTT
CASRTGTSGPDTQYF
>.|TRBJ2-7|.|TRBV20-1
TGCAGTGCTATGGAGGAATACGAGCAGTACTTC
CSAMEEYEQYF
>.|TRBJ1-5|TRBD1|TRBV7-2
TGTGCCAGCAGCTTTAATCCGGGACAGACCAATCAGCCCCAGCATTTT
CASSFNPGQTNQPQHF
>few|TRBJ2-1|TRBD2|TRBV5-8
TGTGCCAGCAGCTTCCTTCGGACTAGCGGGGGTGAGCAGTTCTTC
CASSFLRTSGGEQFF
>.|TRBJ2-7|.|TRBV27
TGTGCCAGCTCCGGGACTTCACACGACGAGCAGTACTTC
CASSGTSHDEQYF